This T cell receptor beta chain emerged from a study of blood T cell repertoires in COVID-19. Germline CDR1 reads SGHDT; CDR2 reads YYEEEE. CDR3 length: 13 residues. Trimming pared 1 base from V and 5 bases from J, leaving 9 bases between. Profiled with immunoSEQ multiplex PCR; TCRdb holds only in-frame clones, not every one. The profile covers about 160,000 clones, with about three quarters appearing a single time and approximately 2.8% taken by the ten largest. The genes are TRBV5-6 and TRBJ1-1; tentatively, D is TRBD1 (6 bases). Material for sequencing was peripheral blood. This clonotype originated in a man in his 70s with acute or convalescent COVID-19. CDR3 nucleotide sequence: TGTGCCAGCAGCTTGCCAGGGGAAACTGAAGCTTTCTTT. Translation gives CASSLPGETEAFF.